This T cell receptor beta chain was profiled in a study of neurological immune-mediated disorders. Time point in this sample: longitudinal time-point 2. Points from the study as a whole: There were no CDR3 amino acid sequences shared by expanded clones across subjects, a result suggesting private repertoires in all groups.

V was clipped by 0 bases and J by 3 bases, with 17 bases between them. The length of the CDR3 is 17 residues. Germline V gene lookup returns CDR1 MGHRA and CDR2 YSYEKL. As for this clonotype: Its specificity is not known. A read error is possible here, since a much larger clone lies one base away.

The cDNA came from 5'RACE, which used 10-nucleotide random UMIs. Each CDR3 protein is one row after TCRdb ran MiXCR on the 5' RACE reads. The table shows approximately 85,000 distinct CDR3 sequences, with roughly 13% occurring only once. The receptor was isolated from a female donor with HTLV-1-associated myelopathy (HAM/TSP). Sequences were obtained from PBMCs. The chain uses TRBV4-1 and TRBJ2-5; tentatively, D is TRBD2 (6 bases). Here the CDR3 DNA reads TGCGCCAGCAGCCAAGAGACCGCGGGGCGGGGCGAAGAGACCCAGTACTTC. Its protein product is CASSQETAGRGEETQYF.